This TCR beta chain was found in a study of T cell repertoires in cytomegalovirus infection. Study context: It can be stated that public TCR beta signatures indicated CMV infection as well as a matching HLA type. Findings and limits, study-wide: It was HLA-C-restricted CMV-specific TCR beta clonotypes that dominated the response ex vivo. Summed frequency of public TCR beta families distinguished CMV carriers with the relevant HLA.

About this clonotype itself: As yet, its antigen is unknown.

TCRdb fed the reads into MiXCR, producing one record per CDR3 protein. The repertoire consists of some 350,000 distinct CDR3 sequences, with roughly 36% occurring once and the leading ten covering roughly 13%. The receptor comes from a human donor in good health (CMV status not recorded). Some clones in this sample may be carry-over from other donors' samples. Sequencing was performed on cultured PBMCs, taken from culture after CMV antigen stimulation.

CDR3 DNA sequence: TGCAGTGCTAGAGACAGGGGTGGGACTGAAGCTTTCTTT. Its translation is CSARDRGGTEAFF. The chain employs TRBV20-1 and TRBJ1-1; maybe TRBD1 (6 bases). Germline values: CDR1 DFQATT, CDR2 SNEGSKA (reference sequence). This CDR3 comprises 13 residues. Deletions cut 0 bases from V and 5 bases from J, with 10 bases between.